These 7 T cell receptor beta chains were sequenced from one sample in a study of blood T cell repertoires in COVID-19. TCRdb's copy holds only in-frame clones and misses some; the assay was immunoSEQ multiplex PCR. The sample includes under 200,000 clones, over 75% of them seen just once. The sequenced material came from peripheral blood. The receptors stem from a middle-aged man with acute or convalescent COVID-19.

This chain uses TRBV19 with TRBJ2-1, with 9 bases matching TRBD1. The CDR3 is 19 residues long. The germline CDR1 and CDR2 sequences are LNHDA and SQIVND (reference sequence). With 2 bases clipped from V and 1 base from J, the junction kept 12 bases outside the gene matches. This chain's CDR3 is CASSILETGGLFSYNEQFF. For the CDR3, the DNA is TGTGCCAGTAGTATACTCGAGACAGGGGGTTTGTTTTCCTACAATGAGCAGTTCTTC.

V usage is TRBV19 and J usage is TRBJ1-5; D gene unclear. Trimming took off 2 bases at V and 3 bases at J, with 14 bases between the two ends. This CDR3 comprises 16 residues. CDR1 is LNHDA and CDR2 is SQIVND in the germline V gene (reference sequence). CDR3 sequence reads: CASSIRREVNNQPQHF. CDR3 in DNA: TGTGCCAGTAGTATACGCCGGGAAGTTAACAATCAGCCCCAGCATTTT.

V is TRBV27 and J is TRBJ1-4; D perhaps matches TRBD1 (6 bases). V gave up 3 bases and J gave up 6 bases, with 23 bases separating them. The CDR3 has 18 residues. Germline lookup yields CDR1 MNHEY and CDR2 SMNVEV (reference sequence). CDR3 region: CASSFGQPGIFHDEKLFF. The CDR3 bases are TGTGCCAGCAGTTTTGGACAGCCTGGTATTTTTCATGATGAAAAACTGTTTTTT.

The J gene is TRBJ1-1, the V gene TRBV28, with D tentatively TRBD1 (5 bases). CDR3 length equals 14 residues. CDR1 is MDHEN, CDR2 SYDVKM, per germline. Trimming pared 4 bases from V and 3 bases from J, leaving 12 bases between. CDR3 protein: CASSSGGVDTEAFF. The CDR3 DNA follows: TGTGCCAGCAGTTCCGGGGGGGTGGACACTGAAGCTTTCTTT.

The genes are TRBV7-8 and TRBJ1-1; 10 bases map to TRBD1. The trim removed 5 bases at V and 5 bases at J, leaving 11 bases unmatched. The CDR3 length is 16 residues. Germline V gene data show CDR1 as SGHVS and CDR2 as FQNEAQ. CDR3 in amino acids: CASSPETGGPRTEAFF. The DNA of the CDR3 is TGTGCCAGCAGCCCAGAGACAGGGGGCCCTCGGACTGAAGCTTTCTTT.

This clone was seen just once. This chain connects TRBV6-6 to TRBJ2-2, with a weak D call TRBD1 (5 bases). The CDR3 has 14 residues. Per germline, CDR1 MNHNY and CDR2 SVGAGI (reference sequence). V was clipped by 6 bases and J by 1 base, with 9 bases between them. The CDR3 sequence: CASRNGQNTGELFF. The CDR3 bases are TGTGCCAGCAGGAACGGACAGAACACCGGGGAGCTGTTTTTT.

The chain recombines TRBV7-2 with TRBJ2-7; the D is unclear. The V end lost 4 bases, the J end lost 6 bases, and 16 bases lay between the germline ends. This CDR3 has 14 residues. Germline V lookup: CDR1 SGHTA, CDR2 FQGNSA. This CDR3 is CASSSGTAIPEQYF. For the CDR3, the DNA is TGTGCCAGCAGCTCCGGAACAGCCATTCCCGAGCAGTACTTC.